This TCR beta chain was found in a study of T cell responses to AZD1222 COVID-19 vaccine. Study-wide context: Samples with a second dose at about 4 or about 12 weeks were pooled together. Findings of the study overall: Sampling that yielded the repertoires occurred only after the peak T cell response. Among spike-specific TCRs, nearly half reportedly target unmutated variant regions.

This table comes from immunoSEQ multiplex PCR, and its TCRdb copy is limited to in-frame clones, with some not included. The sample includes approximately 260,000 clones, approximately 93% of them seen just once. Germline V gene data show CDR1 as MDHEN and CDR2 as SYDVKM. This CDR3 region has 13 residues. V was trimmed by 3 bases and J by 6 bases, leaving 10 bases between them. Regarding this clone: The antigen is undetermined.

The rearrangement uses TRBV28 and TRBJ2-3; D uncertain. Source: peripheral blood, taken on day 0 of AZD1222 vaccination. The clonotype originates from an adult in good health. The CDR3 loop reads CASSFISSDTQYF. The CDR3 DNA is TGTGCCAGCAGTTTTATCTCATCGGATACGCAGTATTTT.